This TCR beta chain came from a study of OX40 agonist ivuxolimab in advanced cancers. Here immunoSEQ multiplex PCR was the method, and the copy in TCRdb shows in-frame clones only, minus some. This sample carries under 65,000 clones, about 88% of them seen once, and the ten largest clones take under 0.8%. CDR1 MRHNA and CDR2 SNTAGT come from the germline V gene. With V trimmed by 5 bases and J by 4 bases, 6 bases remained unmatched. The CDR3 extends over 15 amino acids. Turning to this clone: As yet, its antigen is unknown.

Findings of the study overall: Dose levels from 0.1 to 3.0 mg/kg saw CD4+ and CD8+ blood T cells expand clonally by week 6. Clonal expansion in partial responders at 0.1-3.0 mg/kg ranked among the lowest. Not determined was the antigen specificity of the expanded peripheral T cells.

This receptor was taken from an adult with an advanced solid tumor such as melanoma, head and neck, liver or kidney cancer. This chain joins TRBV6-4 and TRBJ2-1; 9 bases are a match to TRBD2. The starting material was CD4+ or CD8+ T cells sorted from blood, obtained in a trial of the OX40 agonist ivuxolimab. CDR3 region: CASSRAGGRYNEQFF. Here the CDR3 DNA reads TGTGCCAGCAGTCGAGCGGGAGGTAGATACAATGAGCAGTTCTTC.